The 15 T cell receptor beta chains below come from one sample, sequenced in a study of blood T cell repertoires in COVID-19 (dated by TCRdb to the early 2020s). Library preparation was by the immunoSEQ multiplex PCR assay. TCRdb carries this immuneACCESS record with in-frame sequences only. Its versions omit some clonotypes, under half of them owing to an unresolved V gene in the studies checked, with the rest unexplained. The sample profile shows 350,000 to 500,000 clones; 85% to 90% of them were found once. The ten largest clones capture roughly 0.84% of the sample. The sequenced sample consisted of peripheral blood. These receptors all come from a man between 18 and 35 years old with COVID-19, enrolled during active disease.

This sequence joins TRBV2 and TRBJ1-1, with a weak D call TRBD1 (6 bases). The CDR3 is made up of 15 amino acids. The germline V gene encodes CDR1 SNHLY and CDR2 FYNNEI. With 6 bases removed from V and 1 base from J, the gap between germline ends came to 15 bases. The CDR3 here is CASRETGLWNTEAFF. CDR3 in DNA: TGTGCCAGCAGAGAGACAGGATTATGGAACACTGAAGCTTTCTTT.

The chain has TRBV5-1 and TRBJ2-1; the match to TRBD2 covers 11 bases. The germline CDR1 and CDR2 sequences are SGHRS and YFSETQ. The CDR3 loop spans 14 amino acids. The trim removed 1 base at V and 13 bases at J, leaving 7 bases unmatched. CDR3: CASSLIVAGGPQFF. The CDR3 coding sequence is TGCGCCAGCAGCTTGATCGTAGCGGGAGGGCCTCAGTTCTTC.

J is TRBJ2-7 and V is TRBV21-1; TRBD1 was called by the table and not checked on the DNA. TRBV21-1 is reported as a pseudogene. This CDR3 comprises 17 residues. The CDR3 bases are TGTGCCAGCAGCCTCCGAGATGGGGCAGGGAAGGTAGGCGAGCAGTACTTC. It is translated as CASSLRDGAGKVGEQYF.

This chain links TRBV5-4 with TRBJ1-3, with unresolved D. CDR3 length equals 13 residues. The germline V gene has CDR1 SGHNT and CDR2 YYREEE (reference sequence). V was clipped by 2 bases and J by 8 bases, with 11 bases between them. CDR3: CASSLSGWDTIYF. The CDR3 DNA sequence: TGTGCCAGCAGCTTATCGGGGTGGGACACCATATATTTT.

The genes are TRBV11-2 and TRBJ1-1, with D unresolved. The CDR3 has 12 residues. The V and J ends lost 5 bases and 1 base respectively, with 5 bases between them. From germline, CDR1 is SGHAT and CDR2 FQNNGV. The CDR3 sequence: CASSTSNTEAFF. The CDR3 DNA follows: TGTGCCAGCAGCACTTCGAACACTGAAGCTTTCTTT.

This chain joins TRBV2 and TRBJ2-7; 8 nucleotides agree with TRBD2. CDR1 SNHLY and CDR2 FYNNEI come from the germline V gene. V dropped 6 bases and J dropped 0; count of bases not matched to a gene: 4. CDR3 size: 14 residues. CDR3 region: CASRIAGSSYEQYF. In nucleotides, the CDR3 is TGTGCCAGCAGAATAGCGGGGAGCTCCTACGAGCAGTACTTC.

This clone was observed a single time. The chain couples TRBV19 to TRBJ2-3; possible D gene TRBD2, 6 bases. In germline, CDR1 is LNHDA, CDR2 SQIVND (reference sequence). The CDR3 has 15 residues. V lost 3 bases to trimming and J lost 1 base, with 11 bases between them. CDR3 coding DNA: TGTGCCAGTAGTATCGGAGGGCGGGGCACAGATACGCAGTATTTT. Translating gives CASSIGGRGTDTQYF.

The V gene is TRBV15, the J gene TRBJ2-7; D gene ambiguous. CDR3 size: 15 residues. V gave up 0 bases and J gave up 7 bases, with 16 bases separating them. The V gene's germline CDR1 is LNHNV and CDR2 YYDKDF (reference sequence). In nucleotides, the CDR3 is TGTGCCACCAGCAGAGATGACGGTAGTCCGCGGGAGCAGTACTTC. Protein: CATSRDDGSPREQYF.

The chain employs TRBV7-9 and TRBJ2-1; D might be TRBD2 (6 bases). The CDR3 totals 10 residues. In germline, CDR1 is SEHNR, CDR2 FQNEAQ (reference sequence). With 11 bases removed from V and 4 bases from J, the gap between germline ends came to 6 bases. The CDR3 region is CAGGYNEQFF. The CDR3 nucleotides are TGTGCCGGAGGGTACAATGAGCAGTTCTTC.

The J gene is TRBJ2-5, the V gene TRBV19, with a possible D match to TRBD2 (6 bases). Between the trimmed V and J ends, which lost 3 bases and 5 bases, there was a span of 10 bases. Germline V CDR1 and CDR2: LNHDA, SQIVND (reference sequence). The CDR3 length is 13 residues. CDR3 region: CASSITGSETQYF. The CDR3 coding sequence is TGTGCCAGTAGTATTACCGGGAGCGAGACCCAGTACTTC.

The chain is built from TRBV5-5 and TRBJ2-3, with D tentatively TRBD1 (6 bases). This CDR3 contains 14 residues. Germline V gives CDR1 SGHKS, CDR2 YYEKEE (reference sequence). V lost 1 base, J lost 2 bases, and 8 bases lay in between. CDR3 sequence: CASSLRQDTDTQYF. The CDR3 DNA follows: TGTGCCAGCAGCTTGAGACAGGACACAGATACGCAGTATTTT. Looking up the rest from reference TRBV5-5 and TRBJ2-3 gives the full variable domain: DAGVTQSPTHLIKTRGQQVTLRCSPISGHKSVSWYQQVLGQGPQFIFQYYEKEERGRGNFPDRFSARQFPNYSSELNVNALLLGDSALYLCASSLRQDTDTQYFGPGTRLTVL.

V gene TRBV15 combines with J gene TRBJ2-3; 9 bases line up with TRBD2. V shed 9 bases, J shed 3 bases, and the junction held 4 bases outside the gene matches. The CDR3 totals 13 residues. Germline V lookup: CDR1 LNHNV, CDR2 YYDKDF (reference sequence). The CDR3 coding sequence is TGTGCCACTCTGCTAGCGGGGACAGATACGCAGTATTTT. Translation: CATLLAGTDTQYF.

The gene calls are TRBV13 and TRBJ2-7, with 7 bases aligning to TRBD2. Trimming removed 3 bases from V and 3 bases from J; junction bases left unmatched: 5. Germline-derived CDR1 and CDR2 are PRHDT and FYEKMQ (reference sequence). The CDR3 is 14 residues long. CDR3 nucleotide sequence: TGTGCCAGCAGCTTGGGGCTAGCGGACTACGAGCAGTACTTC. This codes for CASSLGLADYEQYF.

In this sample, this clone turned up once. The CDR3 DNA sequence: TGTGCCTGGAGTGTAAAGGGGGACCGAAAAAACATTCAGTACTTC. It specifies CAWSVKGDRKNIQYF. The chain couples TRBV30 to TRBJ2-4, with D perhaps matching TRBD1 (6 bases). CDR1 GTSNPN and CDR2 SVGIG come from the germline V gene (reference sequence). Trimming shortened V by 0 bases and J by 4 bases, and 13 bases separated the two germline ends. This CDR3 has 15 amino acids.

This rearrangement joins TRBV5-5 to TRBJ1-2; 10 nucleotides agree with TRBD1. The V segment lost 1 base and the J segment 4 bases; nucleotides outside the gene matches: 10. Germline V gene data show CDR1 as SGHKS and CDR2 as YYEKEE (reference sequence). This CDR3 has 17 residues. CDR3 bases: TGTGCCAGCAGCTTGATGAGACAGGGGGCGAGAGGCTATGGCTACACCTTC. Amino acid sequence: CASSLMRQGARGYGYTF.